Listed below are T cell receptor beta chains from one sample, sequenced in a study of circulating CD8 cells and anti-PD-1 response in melanoma. TCRdb reprocessed the reads with MiXCR, giving one entry per CDR3 protein. The sample has 130 to 150 distinct CDR3 sequences, about 9.7% seen once. The sample consisted of CD8+ T cells from PBMCs, taken at baseline or after one month of anti-PD-1 therapy (not recorded which). The receptors derive from a human donor with melanoma. Both conserved end residues are part of each CDR3. D genes are given only for firm matches. Clone size appears in some rows only: once, few, many, or a class for an expanded clone.

j_gene: TRBJ2-5
v_gene: TRBV24-1
d_gene: TRBD1
abundance: -
CDR3nt: TGTGCCACCAGTGATCCGGGACAGGGGACCCAGTACTTC
CDR3aa: CATSDPGQGTQYF

j_gene: TRBJ2-2
v_gene: TRBV19
d_gene: -
abundance: few
CDR3nt: TGTGCCAGTAGTATATCGAACAGGGGCGGGAGGGAGCTGTTTTTT
CDR3aa: CASSISNRGGRELFF

j_gene: TRBJ2-7
v_gene: TRBV29-1
d_gene: TRBD1
abundance: large
CDR3nt: TGCAGCGCCGGGACAGGGACCTACGAGCAGTACTTC
CDR3aa: CSAGTGTYEQYF

j_gene: TRBJ1-5
v_gene: TRBV20-1
d_gene: TRBD1
abundance: medium-sized
CDR3nt: TGCAGTGCTAGAGAAGACGCCAGGGGGATAAGTCAGCCCCAGCATTTT
CDR3aa: CSAREDARGISQPQHF

j_gene: TRBJ2-2
v_gene: TRBV15
d_gene: -
abundance: medium-sized
CDR3nt: TGTGCCACCAGCAGAGGGGTTGGAGACACCGGGGAGCTGTTTTTT
CDR3aa: CATSRGVGDTGELFF

j_gene: TRBJ2-7
v_gene: TRBV19
d_gene: TRBD2
abundance: large
CDR3nt: TGTGCCAGTAGTATTGGAGCGGGGCTCTCCCTCGAGCAGTACTTC
CDR3aa: CASSIGAGLSLEQYF

j_gene: TRBJ2-1
v_gene: TRBV12-3/TRBV12-4
d_gene: TRBD2
abundance: large
CDR3nt: TGTGCCAGCAGTTTCCGGCGGGGGGGCCACGAGCAGTTCTTC
CDR3aa: CASSFRRGGHEQFF

j_gene: TRBJ2-1
v_gene: TRBV12-5
d_gene: -
abundance: hyperexpanded
CDR3nt: TGTGCTAGTGGTTTCACGAGCGATGAGCAGTTCTTC
CDR3aa: CASGFTSDEQFF

j_gene: TRBJ1-5
v_gene: TRBV19
d_gene: -
abundance: large
CDR3nt: TGTGCCAGTAGTATAGGACAGGATTACTATCAGCCCCAGCATTTT
CDR3aa: CASSIGQDYYQPQHF

j_gene: TRBJ2-2
v_gene: TRBV12-3/TRBV12-4
d_gene: -
abundance: medium-sized
CDR3nt: TGTGCCAGCACGCCCCTGGACCTATACACCGGGGAGCTGTTTTTT
CDR3aa: CASTPLDLYTGELFF

j_gene: TRBJ2-5
v_gene: TRBV29-1
d_gene: TRBD1
abundance: hyperexpanded
CDR3nt: TGCAGCGTTCCGGGACAGATACAAGAGACCCAGTACTTC
CDR3aa: CSVPGQIQETQYF

j_gene: TRBJ2-3
v_gene: TRBV29-1
d_gene: -
abundance: large
CDR3nt: TGCAGCGTTGGAGGGATTAGCACAGATACGCAGTATTTT
CDR3aa: CSVGGISTDTQYF

j_gene: TRBJ2-1
v_gene: TRBV19
d_gene: TRBD2
abundance: large
CDR3nt: TGTGCCAGTAGTATCCTTCTAGCGGGTTCCTACAATGAGCAGTTCTTC
CDR3aa: CASSILLAGSYNEQFF

j_gene: TRBJ1-6
v_gene: TRBV7-2
d_gene: -
abundance: medium-sized
CDR3nt: TGTGCCACCCGTCTTAAGGGAGGGTCACCCCTCCACTTC
CDR3aa: CATRLKGGSPLHF

j_gene: TRBJ2-2
v_gene: TRBV9
d_gene: -
abundance: large
CDR3nt: TGTGCCAGCAGCGTAGGAAGGGTGCGAAGGACCGGGGAGCTGTTTTTT
CDR3aa: CASSVGRVRRTGELFF

j_gene: TRBJ1-6
v_gene: TRBV6-1
d_gene: TRBD1
abundance: -
CDR3nt: TGTGCCAGCAGTGAAGCGACAGGGGGCAATTCACCCCTCCACTTT
CDR3aa: CASSEATGGNSPLHF

j_gene: TRBJ1-5
v_gene: TRBV19
d_gene: -
abundance: -
CDR3nt: TGTGCCAGTAGTAAACAGACTGGTCATAGCAATCAGCCCCAGCATTTT
CDR3aa: CASSKQTGHSNQPQHF

j_gene: TRBJ2-2
v_gene: TRBV20-1
d_gene: TRBD1
abundance: large
CDR3nt: TGCAGTGCTAGACCCATGGACAGGGTGGGCGCCGGGGAGCTGTTTTTT
CDR3aa: CSARPMDRVGAGELFF

j_gene: TRBJ2-1
v_gene: TRBV3-1
d_gene: -
abundance: hyperexpanded
CDR3nt: TGTGCCAGCAGCCCCCCCGGTGACTCCGCCTACAATGAGCAGTTCTTC
CDR3aa: CASSPPGDSAYNEQFF

j_gene: TRBJ2-3
v_gene: TRBV29-1
d_gene: -
abundance: large
CDR3nt: TGCAGCGTTGAAGTTGGACCTACAGATACGCAGTATTTT
CDR3aa: CSVEVGPTDTQYF

j_gene: TRBJ2-7
v_gene: TRBV28
d_gene: -
abundance: -
CDR3nt: TGTGCCAGCACCCAGAGCCTCACCTACGAGCAGTACTTC
CDR3aa: CASTQSLTYEQYF

j_gene: TRBJ2-7
v_gene: TRBV10-3
d_gene: -
abundance: -
CDR3nt: TGTGCCAGCGGTAGCTCCTACGAGCAGTACTTC
CDR3aa: CASGSSYEQYF

j_gene: TRBJ2-7
v_gene: TRBV4-2
d_gene: -
abundance: large
CDR3nt: TGTGCCAGCAGCGGGGGATCCTACGAGCAGTACTTC
CDR3aa: CASSGGSYEQYF

j_gene: TRBJ2-7
v_gene: TRBV2
d_gene: -
abundance: medium-sized
CDR3nt: TGTGCCAGCGGGCGGGACACCCTGACCAACGAGCAGTACTTC
CDR3aa: CASGRDTLTNEQYF

j_gene: TRBJ2-3
v_gene: TRBV29-1
d_gene: -
abundance: large
CDR3nt: TGCAGCGTTGAAAGTCCTGGGGGCAGAAGCACAGATACGCAGTATTTT
CDR3aa: CSVESPGGRSTDTQYF

j_gene: TRBJ1-3
v_gene: TRBV29-1
d_gene: -
abundance: large
CDR3nt: TGCAGCGTTCGATCAGGTTACTCTGGAAACACCATATATTTT
CDR3aa: CSVRSGYSGNTIYF

j_gene: TRBJ2-3
v_gene: TRBV7-2
d_gene: TRBD2
abundance: large
CDR3nt: TGTGCCAGCAGCTTATTAGCGGGGGCATTCACAGATACGCAGTATTTT
CDR3aa: CASSLLAGAFTDTQYF

j_gene: TRBJ1-4
v_gene: TRBV2
d_gene: TRBD1
abundance: hyperexpanded
CDR3nt: TGTGCCAGCATGGGGACAGGGCGGCATCTACTGTTTTTT
CDR3aa: CASMGTGRHLLFF

j_gene: TRBJ1-6
v_gene: TRBV2
d_gene: -
abundance: medium-sized
CDR3nt: TGTGCCAGCAGTGAAAGTAGGAGCTCCTATAATTCACCCCTCCACTTT
CDR3aa: CASSESRSSYNSPLHF

j_gene: TRBJ2-7
v_gene: TRBV20-1
d_gene: TRBD2
abundance: large
CDR3nt: TGCAGTGCTTCATCTTCAGCGGGGGGACCCTACGAGCAGTACTTC
CDR3aa: CSASSSAGGPYEQYF

j_gene: TRBJ2-3
v_gene: TRBV5-5
d_gene: -
abundance: few
CDR3nt: TGCGCCAGCAGCCCTTCCTGGGCCTTACCTAGCACAGATACGCAGTATTTT
CDR3aa: CASSPSWALPSTDTQYF

j_gene: TRBJ2-7
v_gene: TRBV10-3
d_gene: -
abundance: large
CDR3nt: TGTGCCATCAGCGCCGGGGGAGAGCAGTACTTC
CDR3aa: CAISAGGEQYF

j_gene: TRBJ2-7
v_gene: TRBV19
d_gene: -
abundance: large
CDR3nt: TGTGCCAGTAGTATAAGGGCGGGACAGACCGAGCAGTACTTC
CDR3aa: CASSIRAGQTEQYF

j_gene: TRBJ2-7
v_gene: TRBV28
d_gene: -
abundance: large
CDR3nt: TGTGCCAGCACCGAGAGCCTCTCCTACGAGCAGTACTTC
CDR3aa: CASTESLSYEQYF

j_gene: TRBJ2-3
v_gene: TRBV29-1
d_gene: -
abundance: hyperexpanded
CDR3nt: TGCAGCGTTGGGAGGGAGAGGTCAGATACGCAGTATTTT
CDR3aa: CSVGRERSDTQYF

j_gene: TRBJ2-3
v_gene: TRBV11-3
d_gene: TRBD1
abundance: large
CDR3nt: TGTGCCAGCAGCCCTGGGACAGGGAGCACAGATACGCAGTATTTT
CDR3aa: CASSPGTGSTDTQYF

j_gene: TRBJ2-2
v_gene: TRBV6-2/TRBV6-3
d_gene: -
abundance: large
CDR3nt: TGTGCCAGCAGTTACCTTGACACCGGGGAGCTGTTTTTT
CDR3aa: CASSYLDTGELFF

j_gene: TRBJ2-1
v_gene: TRBV2
d_gene: -
abundance: large
CDR3nt: TGTGCCAGCAGTGTCGACAGCTCCTACAATGAGCAGTTCTTC
CDR3aa: CASSVDSSYNEQFF

j_gene: TRBJ2-7
v_gene: TRBV6-2/TRBV6-3
d_gene: -
abundance: large
CDR3nt: TGTGCCACCTCACCCCCCTTGGACAAGCCCTACGAGCAGTACTTC
CDR3aa: CATSPPLDKPYEQYF

j_gene: TRBJ2-7
v_gene: TRBV4-1
d_gene: -
abundance: large
CDR3nt: TGCGCCAGCAGCCAAGATCGGAGCTCTTTGGGCGAGCAGTACTTC
CDR3aa: CASSQDRSSLGEQYF

j_gene: TRBJ2-2
v_gene: TRBV28
d_gene: -
abundance: -
CDR3nt: TGTGCCAGCAGTTTCCGGGGGACCGGGGAGCTGTTTTTT
CDR3aa: CASSFRGTGELFF

j_gene: TRBJ1-2
v_gene: TRBV7-8
d_gene: -
abundance: large
CDR3nt: TGTGCCAGCAGCTTAGGGTCGATAGAAGGGGCCTATGGCTACACCTTC
CDR3aa: CASSLGSIEGAYGYTF

j_gene: TRBJ2-7
v_gene: TRBV9
d_gene: -
abundance: large
CDR3nt: TGTGCCAGCAGCGTAGCTACGGGGACCTCCTCCTACGAGCAGTACTTC
CDR3aa: CASSVATGTSSYEQYF

j_gene: TRBJ2-7
v_gene: TRBV13
d_gene: -
abundance: large
CDR3nt: TGTGCCAGCAGCGCGGAGGACGGGGACGAGCAGTACTTC
CDR3aa: CASSAEDGDEQYF

j_gene: TRBJ2-1
v_gene: TRBV19
d_gene: -
abundance: large
CDR3nt: TGTGCCAGTAGTGCAGGGGGGGGCGCTTACAATGAGCAGTTCTTC
CDR3aa: CASSAGGGAYNEQFF

j_gene: TRBJ1-4
v_gene: TRBV19
d_gene: -
abundance: medium-sized
CDR3nt: TGTGCCAGTAGTATTCGATCGGGTAATGGAAAACTGTTTTTT
CDR3aa: CASSIRSGNGKLFF

j_gene: TRBJ1-1
v_gene: TRBV20-1
d_gene: -
abundance: hyperexpanded
CDR3nt: TGCAGTGTAAAGCAGCCGGGCGGGGACACTGAAGCTTTCTTT
CDR3aa: CSVKQPGGDTEAFF

j_gene: TRBJ2-1
v_gene: TRBV19
d_gene: -
abundance: large
CDR3nt: TGTGCCAGTAGCGGGGCGGGGGCCAATGAGCAGTTCTTC
CDR3aa: CASSGAGANEQFF

j_gene: TRBJ2-1
v_gene: TRBV20-1
d_gene: TRBD1
abundance: large
CDR3nt: TGCAGTGCTACCCGGGACAGGGATCTTTCGGATGAGCAGTTCTTC
CDR3aa: CSATRDRDLSDEQFF